This T cell receptor beta chain was retrieved from a study of blood T cell repertoires in COVID-19. Per the original methods: Nucleated cell counts were estimated from reference gene primer amplification. Assay used: immunoSEQ multiplex PCR; TCRdb lists only in-frame clones, some missing. V and J calls plus clone size are reproduced from that table; the DNA served to infer D and trimming. This sample has almost 400,000 clones, with roughly 86% found just once. CDR3 length equals 14 residues. The V end was cut by 2 bases, the J end by 3 bases, with 10 bases between. CDR1 and CDR2 (germline): MNHEY, SMNVEV (reference sequence). This study enrolled people aged 18 to 89 from 20 to 25 US geographic areas. Cohorts were based on clinical histories the participants reported. Among Cohort 3 donors, those recovered had two negative PCRs, clearance, or symptom resolution.

The TCR was taken from a woman in her twenties or thirties who had recovered from COVID-19. Sequencing was performed on PBMCs or T cells enriched from blood (not recorded which). The chain recombines TRBV27 with TRBJ1-2; D is unclear. Here the CDR3 reads CASSLIGSDYGYTF. The CDR3 DNA is TGTGCCAGCAGTTTAATCGGGTCGGACTATGGCTACACCTTC.